This TCR beta chain is drawn from a study of blood T cell repertoires in COVID-19. Overall study context: Material from acute and convalescent COVID-19 was sourced from the United States, Italy and Spain. T cells, B-cell-depleted T cells, or PBMCs provided the cDNA or gDNA that served as material.

This CDR3 comprises 12 residues. The V end lost 4 bases, the J end lost 8 bases, and 11 bases lay between the germline ends. TCRdb keeps only in-frame clones here, not all; method: immunoSEQ multiplex PCR. The sample lists 20,000 to 30,000 clones; around 92% were seen once. This receptor was taken from a human donor in a cohort sampled during active COVID-19. The chain is built from TRBV12-3 or TRBV12-4 and TRBJ1-2; no firm D call. The sequencing input was peripheral blood. The CDR3 nucleotides are TGTGCCAGCAGTTCTTCTCTATCCGGCTACACCTTC. It specifies CASSSSLSGYTF.